The sequence of this T cell receptor beta chain was determined in a study of T cell repertoires in cytomegalovirus infection. Background on the study: Carrying CMV and the relevant HLA type showed in public TCR beta signatures.

Study conclusions and caveats: Public TCR beta family frequency separated CMV-and-HLA carriers, including in an independent cohort. CMV-specific TCR beta clonotypes restricted by HLA-C dominated the ex vivo response.

This clonotype has only a few counts. Its cognate antigen is unknown. Germline V lookup: CDR1 MNHEY, CDR2 SMNVEV (reference sequence). This CDR3 comprises 14 residues. The V gene lost 3 bases and the J gene lost 5 bases, with 11 bases spanning the gap. TCRdb re-analysed the reads in MiXCR, keeping a single row per CDR3 protein. Of about 920,000 distinct CDR3 sequences in the sample, about 33% were seen once. The sample consisted of cultured CD8+ T cells from PBMCs, taken from culture after CMV antigen stimulation. This chain links TRBV27 with TRBJ2-1; D call uncertain. The TCR originated in a human donor in good health (CMV status not recorded). Some clones in this sample may be carry-over from other donors' samples. The CDR3 coding sequence is TGTGCCAGCAGTTTCTCGGGCCTTCACAATGAGCAGTTCTTC. Translating it yields CASSFSGLHNEQFF.